Listed below are T cell receptor beta chains from one sample, sequenced in a study of control samples from healthy donors and cancer patients. TCRdb keeps only in-frame clones here, not all; method: immunoSEQ multiplex PCR. The table has around 170,000 clones, 85% to 90% seen once. Sequencing was performed on blood. The receptor set was obtained from a woman aged 25-40 years in good health. Each CDR3 is given with its conserved first and last residue. Fields, in order: clone size, J gene, V gene, D gene, CDR3 protein, CDR3 DNA. The D gene is left open where the match is weak. Some rows have no size entry. The others give once, few or many, or a class for an expanded clone.

clone_size: .; j_call: TRBJ2-2; v_call: TRBV11-3; d_call: .; cdr3_aa: CASSLESRGYTGELFF; cdr3_nt: TGTGCCAGCAGCTTGGAAAGCCGGGGGTACACCGGGGAGCTGTTTTTT
clone_size: .; j_call: TRBJ1-1; v_call: TRBV6-5; d_call: .; cdr3_aa: CASSPTTEHTEAFF; cdr3_nt: TGTGCCAGCAGTCCAACGACAGAGCACACTGAAGCTTTCTTT
clone_size: .; j_call: TRBJ1-5; v_call: TRBV6-6; d_call: .; cdr3_aa: CASSYSMGGGNQPQHF; cdr3_nt: TGTGCCAGCAGTTACTCGATGGGGGGAGGCAATCAGCCCCAGCATTTT
clone_size: .; j_call: TRBJ1-2; v_call: TRBV4-1; d_call: .; cdr3_aa: CASSQDPLGVFSNYGYTF; cdr3_nt: TGCGCCAGCAGCCAAGATCCGTTGGGGGTGTTTAGTAACTATGGCTACACCTTC
clone_size: few; j_call: TRBJ1-1; v_call: TRBV9; d_call: .; cdr3_aa: CASSARVDTEAFF; cdr3_nt: TGTGCCAGCAGCGCTAGGGTGGACACTGAAGCTTTCTTT
clone_size: .; j_call: TRBJ1-5; v_call: TRBV27; d_call: TRBD1; cdr3_aa: CASSIRGHGNQPQHF; cdr3_nt: TGTGCCAGCAGTATCAGGGGGCACGGCAATCAGCCCCAGCATTTT
clone_size: .; j_call: TRBJ1-5; v_call: TRBV19; d_call: .; cdr3_aa: CASSIRGDSQPQHF; cdr3_nt: TGTGCCAGTAGTATTAGGGGAGATAGTCAGCCCCAGCATTTT
clone_size: .; j_call: TRBJ1-4; v_call: TRBV5-1; d_call: TRBD1; cdr3_aa: CASSVFTGTGNEKLFF; cdr3_nt: TGCGCCAGCAGCGTCTTCACCGGGACAGGGAATGAAAAACTGTTTTTT
clone_size: .; j_call: TRBJ1-3; v_call: TRBV2; d_call: .; cdr3_aa: CASSPTNTRSGNTIYF; cdr3_nt: TGTGCCAGCAGTCCAACTAACACCCGCTCTGGAAACACCATATATTTT
clone_size: .; j_call: TRBJ2-2; v_call: TRBV7-2; d_call: .; cdr3_aa: CASSPFGSSNTGELFF; cdr3_nt: TGTGCCAGCAGCCCCTTCGGGTCTTCTAACACCGGGGAGCTGTTTTTT
clone_size: few; j_call: TRBJ2-7; v_call: TRBV3-1/TRBV3-2; d_call: .; cdr3_aa: CASSQISGEQYF; cdr3_nt: TGTGCCAGCAGCCAGATCTCCGGCGAGCAGTACTTC
clone_size: .; j_call: TRBJ2-3; v_call: TRBV29-1; d_call: .; cdr3_aa: CSVSKAPSTDTQYF; cdr3_nt: TGCAGCGTGTCGAAAGCCCCTAGCACAGATACGCAGTATTTT
clone_size: .; j_call: TRBJ2-5; v_call: TRBV5-1; d_call: .; cdr3_aa: CASSLDQETQYF; cdr3_nt: TGCGCCAGCAGCTTGGATCAAGAGACCCAGTACTTC
clone_size: .; j_call: TRBJ2-1; v_call: TRBV6-4; d_call: TRBD1; cdr3_aa: CASSDSWTGVLNEQFF; cdr3_nt: TGTGCCAGCAGTGACTCTTGGACAGGGGTATTGAATGAGCAGTTCTTC
clone_size: .; j_call: TRBJ1-2; v_call: TRBV5-6; d_call: .; cdr3_aa: CASSLVGGDGYTF; cdr3_nt: TGTGCCAGCAGCTTGGTTGGGGGCGATGGCTACACCTTC
clone_size: once; j_call: TRBJ2-7; v_call: TRBV2; d_call: TRBD2; cdr3_aa: CASIVAGGYEQYF; cdr3_nt: TGTGCCAGCATTGTGGCGGGAGGCTACGAGCAGTACTTC
clone_size: few; j_call: TRBJ1-2; v_call: TRBV30; d_call: .; cdr3_aa: CAWGTGGGYTF; cdr3_nt: TGTGCCTGGGGGACGGGAGGGGGCTACACCTTC
clone_size: .; j_call: TRBJ2-3; v_call: TRBV28; d_call: TRBD1; cdr3_aa: CATQVRDRGPDTQYF; cdr3_nt: TGTGCCACGCAAGTCCGGGACAGGGGGCCAGATACGCAGTATTTT
clone_size: .; j_call: TRBJ1-5; v_call: TRBV5-1; d_call: .; cdr3_aa: CASSLEKGARGQPQHF; cdr3_nt: TGCGCCAGCAGCTTGGAGAAGGGTGCCCGGGGTCAGCCCCAGCATTTT
clone_size: .; j_call: TRBJ2-3; v_call: TRBV7-2; d_call: .; cdr3_aa: CASSPLVGLYGADTQYF; cdr3_nt: TGTGCCAGCAGCCCCCTGGTTGGGCTCTATGGGGCAGATACGCAGTATTTT
clone_size: .; j_call: TRBJ1-6; v_call: TRBV3-1/TRBV3-2; d_call: .; cdr3_aa: CASSQGPLGNSPLHF; cdr3_nt: TGTGCCAGCAGCCAAGGACCATTGGGAAATTCACCCCTCCACTTT
clone_size: .; j_call: TRBJ1-2; v_call: TRBV11-2; d_call: .; cdr3_aa: CLMMNNYGYTF; cdr3_nt: TGCCTTATGATGAATAACTATGGCTACACCTTC
clone_size: .; j_call: TRBJ1-2; v_call: TRBV28; d_call: .; cdr3_aa: CASTIPGRNYGYTF; cdr3_nt: TGTGCCAGCACCATCCCCGGCCGAAACTATGGCTACACCTTC
clone_size: .; j_call: TRBJ2-6; v_call: TRBV5-6; d_call: .; cdr3_aa: CASSLVQGSGANVLTF; cdr3_nt: TGTGCCAGCAGCTTGGTCCAGGGATCTGGGGCCAACGTCCTGACTTTC
clone_size: .; j_call: TRBJ1-2; v_call: TRBV6-1; d_call: .; cdr3_aa: CASREGIYGYTF; cdr3_nt: TGTGCCAGCAGGGAAGGGATCTATGGCTACACCTTC
clone_size: .; j_call: TRBJ2-4; v_call: TRBV19; d_call: .; cdr3_aa: CASSIHLAKNIQYF; cdr3_nt: TGTGCCAGTAGTATACATCTAGCCAAAAACATTCAGTACTTC
clone_size: .; j_call: TRBJ2-3; v_call: TRBV19; d_call: TRBD2; cdr3_aa: CASSLGLAGGPRTDTQYF; cdr3_nt: TGTGCCAGTAGTTTGGGACTAGCGGGAGGTCCCCGCACAGATACGCAGTATTTT
clone_size: .; j_call: TRBJ2-1; v_call: TRBV25-1; d_call: TRBD1; cdr3_aa: CASSEVGTGRLNEQFF; cdr3_nt: TGTGCCAGCAGTGAAGTCGGGACAGGGAGACTCAATGAGCAGTTCTTC
clone_size: .; j_call: TRBJ1-2; v_call: TRBV3-1/TRBV3-2; d_call: .; cdr3_aa: CASSPRWQKHNYGYTF; cdr3_nt: TGTGCCAGCAGCCCTCGGTGGCAGAAACATAACTATGGCTACACCTTC
clone_size: .; j_call: TRBJ2-1; v_call: TRBV7-7; d_call: TRBD2; cdr3_aa: CASSLAAGGAYNEQFF; cdr3_nt: TGTGCTAGCAGCTTAGCCGCGGGAGGGGCCTACAATGAGCAGTTCTTC
clone_size: .; j_call: TRBJ2-1; v_call: TRBV27; d_call: TRBD1; cdr3_aa: CASSKGPGTGQFF; cdr3_nt: TGTGCCAGCAGTAAAGGGCCCGGGACAGGGCAGTTCTTC
clone_size: .; j_call: TRBJ1-6; v_call: TRBV4-2; d_call: .; cdr3_aa: CASSPGQKAQGATLYNSPLHF; cdr3_nt: TGTGCCAGCAGCCCGGGGCAGAAGGCCCAAGGGGCCACGTTGTATAATTCACCCCTCCACTTT
clone_size: few; j_call: TRBJ2-7; v_call: TRBV10-3; d_call: TRBD2; cdr3_aa: CAISESGRPYEQYF; cdr3_nt: TGTGCCATCAGTGAAAGCGGGAGGCCCTACGAGCAGTACTTC
clone_size: .; j_call: TRBJ2-1; v_call: TRBV12-3/TRBV12-4; d_call: .; cdr3_aa: CASSLDRTDEQFF; cdr3_nt: TGTGCCAGCAGTTTAGACAGAACGGATGAGCAGTTCTTC
clone_size: .; j_call: TRBJ2-5; v_call: TRBV6-5; d_call: .; cdr3_aa: CASSFGLTDIETQYF; cdr3_nt: TGTGCCAGCAGTTTTGGACTCACAGACATAGAGACCCAGTACTTC
clone_size: .; j_call: TRBJ1-1; v_call: TRBV28; d_call: .; cdr3_aa: CASSYSWGNTEAFF; cdr3_nt: TGTGCCAGCAGTTACTCTTGGGGCAACACTGAAGCTTTCTTT
clone_size: .; j_call: TRBJ2-3; v_call: TRBV5-1; d_call: .; cdr3_aa: CASSPLGGTDTQYF; cdr3_nt: TGCGCCAGCAGCCCCCTAGGAGGAACAGATACGCAGTATTTT
clone_size: .; j_call: TRBJ2-5; v_call: TRBV3-1/TRBV3-2; d_call: .; cdr3_aa: CASSQGTETQYF; cdr3_nt: TGTGCCAGCAGCCAAGGGACAGAGACCCAGTACTTC
clone_size: once; j_call: TRBJ1-4; v_call: TRBV6-1; d_call: TRBD1; cdr3_aa: CASSEHTGATNEKLFF; cdr3_nt: TGTGCCAGCAGTGAACATACAGGGGCAACTAATGAAAAACTGTTTTTT
clone_size: .; j_call: TRBJ2-3; v_call: TRBV6-1; d_call: .; cdr3_aa: CASSEVAVVDTQYF; cdr3_nt: TGTGCCAGCAGTGAGGTAGCGGTTGTGGATACGCAGTATTTT
clone_size: .; j_call: TRBJ1-2; v_call: TRBV28; d_call: .; cdr3_aa: CASTPQGFYGYTF; cdr3_nt: TGTGCCAGCACCCCACAGGGATTCTATGGCTACACCTTC
clone_size: .; j_call: TRBJ2-1; v_call: TRBV7-7; d_call: TRBD2; cdr3_aa: CASSPTSGSVNEQFF; cdr3_nt: TGTGCTAGCAGCCCTACTAGCGGGAGTGTCAATGAGCAGTTCTTC
clone_size: .; j_call: TRBJ1-1; v_call: TRBV9; d_call: .; cdr3_aa: CASSPRTGRNTEAFF; cdr3_nt: TGTGCCAGCAGCCCCCGAACAGGACGCAACACTGAAGCTTTCTTT
clone_size: .; j_call: TRBJ2-7; v_call: TRBV7-2; d_call: TRBD2; cdr3_aa: CASSPKGGSGYEQYF; cdr3_nt: TGTGCCAGCAGCCCTAAGGGCGGGAGCGGATACGAGCAGTACTTC
clone_size: .; j_call: TRBJ2-7; v_call: TRBV11-2; d_call: .; cdr3_aa: CASSSRASSGEQYF; cdr3_nt: TGTGCCAGCAGCTCTAGGGCCTCCTCGGGCGAGCAGTACTTC
clone_size: .; j_call: TRBJ2-2; v_call: TRBV14; d_call: .; cdr3_aa: CASSQLGPGELFF; cdr3_nt: TGTGCCAGCAGCCAATTAGGTCCCGGGGAGCTGTTTTTT